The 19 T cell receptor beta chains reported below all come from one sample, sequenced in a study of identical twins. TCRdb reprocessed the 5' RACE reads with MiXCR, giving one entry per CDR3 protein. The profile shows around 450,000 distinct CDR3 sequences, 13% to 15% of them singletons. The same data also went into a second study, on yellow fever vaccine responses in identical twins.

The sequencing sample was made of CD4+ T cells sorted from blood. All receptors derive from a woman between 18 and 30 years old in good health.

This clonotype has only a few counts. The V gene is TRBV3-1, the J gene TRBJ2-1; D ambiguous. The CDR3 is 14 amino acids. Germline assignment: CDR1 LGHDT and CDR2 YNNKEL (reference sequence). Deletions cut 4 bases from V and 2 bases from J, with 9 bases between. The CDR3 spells CASSPPVAYNEQFF. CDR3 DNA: TGTGCCAGCAGCCCTCCGGTAGCCTACAATGAGCAGTTCTTC.

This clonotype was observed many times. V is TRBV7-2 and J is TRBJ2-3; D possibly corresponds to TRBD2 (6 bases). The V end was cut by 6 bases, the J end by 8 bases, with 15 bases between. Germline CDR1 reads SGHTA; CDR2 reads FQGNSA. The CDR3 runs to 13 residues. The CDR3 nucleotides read TGTGCCAGCAGTGGAGGGGCTTCGGGTACGCAGTATTTT. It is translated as CASSGGASGTQYF.

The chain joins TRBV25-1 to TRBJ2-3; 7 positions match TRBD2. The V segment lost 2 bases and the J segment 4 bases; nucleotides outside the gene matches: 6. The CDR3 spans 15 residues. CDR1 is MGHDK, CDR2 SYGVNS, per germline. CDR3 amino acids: CASSERRGGADTQYF. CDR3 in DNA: TGTGCCAGCAGTGAAAGGAGGGGAGGGGCAGATACGCAGTATTTT.

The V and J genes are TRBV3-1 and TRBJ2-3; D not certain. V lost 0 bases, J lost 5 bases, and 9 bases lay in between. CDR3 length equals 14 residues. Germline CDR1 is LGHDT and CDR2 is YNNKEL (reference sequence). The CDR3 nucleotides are TGTGCCAGCAGCCAAGAAAAGAGGAGAGATACGCAGTATTTT. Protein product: CASSQEKRRDTQYF.

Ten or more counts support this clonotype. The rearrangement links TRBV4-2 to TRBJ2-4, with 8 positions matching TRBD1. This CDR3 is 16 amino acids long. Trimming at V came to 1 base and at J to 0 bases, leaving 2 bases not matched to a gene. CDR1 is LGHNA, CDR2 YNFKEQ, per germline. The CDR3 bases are TGTGCCAGCAGCCAAGTACAGGGGGGAGCCAAAAACATTCAGTACTTC. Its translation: CASSQVQGGAKNIQYF.

The CDR3 here is CASRPRVEGNQPQHF. As DNA, the CDR3 is TGTGCCAGCAGACCGAGGGTTGAGGGCAATCAGCCCCAGCATTTT. The genes are TRBV2 and TRBJ1-5; D call uncertain. The CDR3 consists of 15 residues. V was pared by 6 bases and J by 2 bases, with 14 bases between. Germline CDR1 SNHLY, CDR2 FYNNEI.

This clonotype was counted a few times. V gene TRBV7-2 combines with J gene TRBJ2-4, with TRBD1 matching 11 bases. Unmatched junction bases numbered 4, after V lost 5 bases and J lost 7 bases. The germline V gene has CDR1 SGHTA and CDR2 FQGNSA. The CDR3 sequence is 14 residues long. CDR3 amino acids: CASSTDRGQNIQYF. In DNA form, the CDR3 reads TGTGCCAGCAGCACGGACAGGGGGCAGAACATTCAGTACTTC. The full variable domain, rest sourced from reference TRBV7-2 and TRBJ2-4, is GAGVSQSPSNKVTEKGKDVELRCDPISGHTALYWYRQSLGQGLEFLIYFQGNSAPDKSGLPSDRFSAERTGGSVSTLTIQRTQQEDSAVYLCASSTDRGQNIQYFGAGTRLSVL.

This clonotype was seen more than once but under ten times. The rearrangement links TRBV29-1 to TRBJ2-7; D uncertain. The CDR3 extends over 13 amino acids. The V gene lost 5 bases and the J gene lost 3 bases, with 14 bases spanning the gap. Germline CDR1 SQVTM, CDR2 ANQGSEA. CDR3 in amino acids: CSVSGVLNYEQYF. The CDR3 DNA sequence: TGCAGCGTTTCGGGCGTGCTGAACTACGAGCAGTACTTC.

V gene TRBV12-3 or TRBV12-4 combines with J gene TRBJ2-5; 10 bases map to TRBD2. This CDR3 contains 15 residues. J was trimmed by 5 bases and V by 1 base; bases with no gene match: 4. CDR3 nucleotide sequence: TGTGCCAGCAGTTTAGATAGCGGGGGGCTTGAGACCCAGTACTTC. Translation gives CASSLDSGGLETQYF.

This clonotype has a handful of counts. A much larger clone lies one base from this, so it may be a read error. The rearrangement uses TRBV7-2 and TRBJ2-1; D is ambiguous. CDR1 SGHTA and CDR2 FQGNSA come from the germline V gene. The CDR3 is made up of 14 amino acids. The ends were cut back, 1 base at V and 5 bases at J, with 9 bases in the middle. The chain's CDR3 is CASSLVLGNNEQFF. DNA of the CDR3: TGTGCCAGCAGCTTAGTTCTGGGGAACAATGAGCAGTTCTTC.

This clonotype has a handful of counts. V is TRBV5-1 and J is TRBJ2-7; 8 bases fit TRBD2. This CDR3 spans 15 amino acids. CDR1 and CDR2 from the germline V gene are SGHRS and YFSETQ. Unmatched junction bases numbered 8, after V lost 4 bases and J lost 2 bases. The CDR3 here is CASSLERGPTYEQYF. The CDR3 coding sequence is TGCGCCAGCAGCCTAGAGCGGGGGCCAACCTACGAGCAGTACTTC.

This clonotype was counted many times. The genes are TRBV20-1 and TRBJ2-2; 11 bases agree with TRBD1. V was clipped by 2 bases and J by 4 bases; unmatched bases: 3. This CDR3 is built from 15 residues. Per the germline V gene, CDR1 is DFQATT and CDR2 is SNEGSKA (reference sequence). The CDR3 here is CSARSGTGGTGELFF. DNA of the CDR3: TGCAGTGCTAGATCCGGGACAGGGGGCACCGGGGAGCTGTTTTTT.

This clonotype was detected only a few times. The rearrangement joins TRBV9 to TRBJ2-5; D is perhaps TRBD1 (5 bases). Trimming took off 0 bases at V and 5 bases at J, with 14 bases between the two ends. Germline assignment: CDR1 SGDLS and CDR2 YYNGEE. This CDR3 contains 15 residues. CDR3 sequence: CASSVEGRVMETQYF. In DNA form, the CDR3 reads TGTGCCAGCAGCGTAGAAGGCAGGGTCATGGAGACCCAGTACTTC.

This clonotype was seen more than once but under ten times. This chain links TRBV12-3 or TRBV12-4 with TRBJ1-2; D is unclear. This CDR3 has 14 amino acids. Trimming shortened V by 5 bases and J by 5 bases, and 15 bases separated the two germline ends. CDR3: CASSHSGRDYGYTF. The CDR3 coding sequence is TGTGCCAGCAGTCACTCGGGGAGGGATTATGGCTACACCTTC.

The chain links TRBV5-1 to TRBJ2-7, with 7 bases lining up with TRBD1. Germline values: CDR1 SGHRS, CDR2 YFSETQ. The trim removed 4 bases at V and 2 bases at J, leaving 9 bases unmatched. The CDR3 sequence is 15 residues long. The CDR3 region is CASSPLSGTAYEQYF. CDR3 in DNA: TGCGCCAGCAGCCCCCTGTCCGGGACAGCCTACGAGCAGTACTTC.

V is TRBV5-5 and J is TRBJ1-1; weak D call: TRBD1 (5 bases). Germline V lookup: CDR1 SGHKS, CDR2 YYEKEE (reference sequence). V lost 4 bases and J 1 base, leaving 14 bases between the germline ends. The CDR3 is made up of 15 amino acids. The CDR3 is CASSLGPGPNTEAFF. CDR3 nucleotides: TGTGCCAGCAGCCTTGGGCCAGGGCCGAACACTGAAGCTTTCTTT.

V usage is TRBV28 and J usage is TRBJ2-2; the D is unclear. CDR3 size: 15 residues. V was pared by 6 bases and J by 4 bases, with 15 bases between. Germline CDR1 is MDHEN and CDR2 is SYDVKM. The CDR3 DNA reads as TGTGCCAGCAGCCCAACAAGAGGTAGCACCGGGGAGCTGTTTTTT. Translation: CASSPTRGSTGELFF.

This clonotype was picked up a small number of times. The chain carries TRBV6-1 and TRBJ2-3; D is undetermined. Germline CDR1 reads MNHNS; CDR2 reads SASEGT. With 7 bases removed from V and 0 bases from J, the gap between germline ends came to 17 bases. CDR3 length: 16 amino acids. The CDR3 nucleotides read TGTGCCAGCATCGGTCAGGTGATTTCTAGCACAGATACGCAGTATTTT. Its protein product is CASIGQVISSTDTQYF.

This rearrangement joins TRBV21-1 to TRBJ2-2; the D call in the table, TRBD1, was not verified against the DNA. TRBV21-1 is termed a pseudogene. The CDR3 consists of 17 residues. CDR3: CASSKYLDRRQVGELFF. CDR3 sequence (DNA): TGTGCCAGCAGCAAATATCTCGACAGAAGACAGGTCGGGGAGCTGTTTTTT.